This is a list of T cell receptor beta chains from one sample in a study of cytomegalovirus exposure and HLA in healthy donors. Clones were sequenced by immunoSEQ multiplex PCR, and TCRdb holds only the in-frame ones, with some missing. Here the sample spans 150,000 to 200,000 clones, roughly three quarters being singletons. Specimen: PBMCs. These receptors were collected from a woman aged 45-65 years in good health and CMV-seronegative. The conserved cysteine and the conserved F or W are not part of the CDR3 here. D genes are given only for firm matches.

D gene | CDR3 length | V gene | CDR3 protein
TRBD1 | 10 | TRBV28 | ASSLVRGEAF
TRBD2 | 12 | TRBV6-1 | ASSAGTSRNEQF
. | 10 | TRBV7-2 | ASSRPGQEAF
. | 14 | TRBV7-9 | ASSLDGDSYNSPLH
TRBD1 | 14 | TRBV11-2 | ASSHSPGQGSYEQY
TRBD1 | 11 | TRBV19 | ASSIDRDTEAF
. | 14 | TRBV4-3 | ASSRDPQGTNEKLF
. | 9 | TRBV28 | ASSSGLLYT
. | 12 | TRBV7-9 | ASSPRRGSDEQY
TRBD2 | 13 | TRBV28 | ASSFAGVVSNEQF
TRBD2 | 14 | TRBV9 | ASSYTSGGGGITQY